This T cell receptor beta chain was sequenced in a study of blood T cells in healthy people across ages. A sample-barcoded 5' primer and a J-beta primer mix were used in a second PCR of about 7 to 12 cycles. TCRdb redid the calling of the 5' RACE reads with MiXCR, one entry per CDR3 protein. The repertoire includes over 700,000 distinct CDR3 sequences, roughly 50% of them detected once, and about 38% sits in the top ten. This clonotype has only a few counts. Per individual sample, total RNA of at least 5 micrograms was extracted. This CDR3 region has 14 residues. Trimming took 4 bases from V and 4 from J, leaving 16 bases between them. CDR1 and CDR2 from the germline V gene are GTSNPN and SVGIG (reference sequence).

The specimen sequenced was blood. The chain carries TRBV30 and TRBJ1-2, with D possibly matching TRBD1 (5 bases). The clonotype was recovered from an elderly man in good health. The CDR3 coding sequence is TGTGCCTGGAAAAGGGACCAACTCTTCTATGGCTACACCTTC. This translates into CAWKRDQLFYGYTF.